The 20 T cell receptor beta chains reported below all come from one sample, sequenced in a study of blood T cells in healthy people across ages. The authors ran a second PCR of 7 to 11 cycles using a sample-barcoded 5' primer and a J-beta primer mix. One entry per CDR3 protein results from TCRdb running MiXCR on the 5' RACE reads. The repertoire has approximately 810,000 distinct CDR3 sequences, under 35% of them found once; the top ten carry 17%. Sequencing was performed on blood. The receptor source for this set is an elderly woman in good health.

This chain connects TRBV12-3 or TRBV12-4 to TRBJ2-5, with 7 bases matching TRBD2. The trim removed 8 bases at V and 2 bases at J, leaving 11 bases unmatched. CDR3 length equals 15 residues. CDR3 region: CASRGLVGTQETQYF. In DNA, the CDR3 is TGTGCCAGCCGTGGACTAGTGGGGACTCAAGAGACCCAGTACTTC.

The V gene is TRBV18, the J gene TRBJ1-6; D ambiguous. This CDR3 spans 15 amino acids. CDR1 and CDR2 from the germline V gene are KGHSH and LQKENI. Trimming pared 6 bases from V and 1 base from J, leaving 10 bases between. DNA for the CDR3: TGTGCCAGCTCTACCGGGATGTCCTATAATTCACCCCTCCACTTT. This translates into CASSTGMSYNSPLHF.

This clonotype was counted at least ten times. The chain combines TRBV20-1 with TRBJ2-7; D might be TRBD1 or TRBD2, each matching 5 bases. This CDR3 is 14 amino acids long. Germline CDR1 reads DFQATT; CDR2 reads SNEGSKA (reference sequence). Deletions cut 1 base from V and 0 bases from J, with 10 bases between. The CDR3 protein is CSARGSGSSYEQYF. The CDR3 DNA reads as TGCAGTGCTAGAGGTTCAGGGAGCTCCTACGAGCAGTACTTC.

As to this clonotype: This could be a read error, since a much larger clone is one nucleotide away. V is TRBV20-1 and J is TRBJ2-3; 8 positions agree with TRBD2. Germline V CDR1 and CDR2: DFQATT, SNEGSKA (reference sequence). The J segment lost 1 base and the V segment lost 6 bases, leaving 6 bases of the junction unmatched. The CDR3 totals 14 residues. CDR3 DNA sequence: TGCAGTGCCACTGGAGCGGGGGGCACAGATACGCAGTATTTT. Its protein product is CSATGAGGTDTQYF.

This clonotype was detected ten times or more. J is TRBJ1-2 and V is TRBV4-2; 7 bases are a match to TRBD1. CDR3 length equals 14 residues. Germline CDR1 and CDR2: LGHNA and YNFKEQ. The J segment lost 7 bases and the V segment lost 1 base, leaving 6 bases of the junction unmatched. CDR3 DNA sequence: TGTGCCAGCAGCCAAGGACAGGGTTTGGGTGGCTACACCTTC. Translating gives CASSQGQGLGGYTF.

A word on this clonotype: A single base separates this from a much larger clone, so it may be a read error. The genes are TRBV30 and TRBJ2-4; D unresolved. Trimming left V 2 bases short and J 2 bases short, with 1 base between. CDR1 and CDR2 from the germline V gene are GTSNPN and SVGIG (reference sequence). The CDR3 consists of 11 residues. CDR3 region: CAWSTKNIQYF. The CDR3 coding sequence is TGTGCCTGGAGTACCAAAAACATTCAGTACTTC.

This clonotype was detected only a few times. The chain couples TRBV19 to TRBJ2-5, with D unclear. Trimming left V 4 bases short and J 11 bases short, with 17 bases between. The CDR3 extends over 13 amino acids. Looked up from germline, CDR1 is LNHDA and CDR2 is SQIVND (reference sequence). DNA for the CDR3: TGTGCCAGTAGTAGGGTAGGCTCTGCAGAGCAGTACTTC. It translates to CASSRVGSAEQYF.

This clonotype was seen repeatedly, ten times or more. The chain carries TRBV7-2 and TRBJ2-7, with D perhaps TRBD1 (6 bases). The ends were cut back, 1 base at V and 3 bases at J, with 10 bases in the middle. Germline V gives CDR1 SGHTA, CDR2 FQGNSA. This CDR3 is 14 amino acids long. The CDR3 DNA reads as TGTGCCAGCAGCTTAGTACCAGGGGTCTACGAGCAGTACTTC. Translation: CASSLVPGVYEQYF.

This clonotype was counted a single time. The V gene is TRBV11-3, the J gene TRBJ2-1; D is perhaps TRBD2 (5 bases). Germline-derived CDR1 and CDR2 are SGHNT and YENEEA. This CDR3 comprises 16 residues. The V end lost 1 base, the J end lost 6 bases, and 16 bases lay between the germline ends. CDR3 DNA: TGTGCCAGCAGCTTAGGCCCTCGAGGGCGGCGCAATGAGCAGTTCTTC. Amino acid sequence: CASSLGPRGRRNEQFF.

This rearrangement joins TRBV6-1 to TRBJ1-2, with D possibly being TRBD1 (6 bases). From germline, CDR1 is MNHNS and CDR2 SASEGT. The germline V and J ends were trimmed by 6 bases and 8 bases, with 16 bases remaining between them. The CDR3 is made up of 13 amino acids. Here the CDR3 DNA reads TGTGCCAGCAGAAGACAGGAATCTGAGGGCTACACCTTC. Translating it yields CASRRQESEGYTF.

This clonotype was observed a few times. The genes are TRBV18 and TRBJ1-5; the D gene is possibly TRBD1 (5 bases). The CDR3 consists of 15 residues. V lost 2 bases and J lost 5, with 13 bases in between. Looked up from germline, CDR1 is KGHSH and CDR2 is LQKENI. In nucleotides, the CDR3 is TGTGCCAGCTCACCAGGGACTCCGGGAGATCAGCCCCAGCATTTT. It encodes CASSPGTPGDQPQHF.

The count of this clonotype is one. V usage is TRBV20-1 and J usage is TRBJ2-7; maybe TRBD1 (5 bases). Germline assignment: CDR1 DFQATT and CDR2 SNEGSKA (reference sequence). Trimming took 2 bases from V and 2 from J, leaving 13 bases between them. This CDR3 is built from 14 residues. DNA of the CDR3: TGCAGTGCTAGACCCCTCAGACAGCCCTACGAGCAGTACTTC. Protein sequence: CSARPLRQPYEQYF.

This clonotype was counted at least ten times. V and J are TRBV29-1 and TRBJ2-3; D remains unclear. V shed 3 bases and J shed 0 bases, with 7 bases lying between them. The CDR3 covers 13 residues. The germline CDR1 and CDR2 sequences are SQVTM and ANQGSEA. CDR3 coding DNA: TGCAGCGTTGAGTGGTCTAGCACAGATACGCAGTATTTT. Its protein is CSVEWSSTDTQYF.

Worth noting for this clonotype: A much bigger clone sits one base away, suggesting this may be a read error. The chain carries TRBV5-1 and TRBJ2-7, with D perhaps matching TRBD2 (6 bases). The CDR3 is 14 amino acids. Trimming removed 0 bases from V and 7 bases from J, with 14 bases in between. Germline V CDR1 and CDR2: SGHRS, YFSETQ. CDR3 sequence (DNA): TGCGCCAGCAGCTTGGCGGGGGAGTGGAATGAGCAGTACTTC. It yields the protein CASSLAGEWNEQYF.

This clonotype showed up just a few times. The chain joins TRBV7-2 to TRBJ1-6; TRBD1 might be the D (5 bases). The CDR3 length is 15 residues. Per germline, CDR1 SGHTA and CDR2 FQGNSA. V lost 5 bases to trimming and J lost 9 bases, with 17 bases between them. Here the CDR3 reads CASSPRRGLVSPLHF. CDR3 in DNA: TGTGCCAGCAGCCCGCGGCGGGGACTGGTTTCACCCCTCCACTTT.

The table lists this clonotype with a count of one. V is TRBV12-3 or TRBV12-4 and J is TRBJ2-3, with D unresolved. Trimming pared 5 bases from V and 2 bases from J, leaving 11 bases between. The CDR3 extends over 14 amino acids. CDR3 residues: CASSPRGHTDTQYF. The CDR3 DNA reads TGTGCCAGCAGTCCCCGCGGCCACACAGATACGCAGTATTTT.

V usage is TRBV5-1 and J usage is TRBJ1-1; TRBD1 matches at 7 bases. J gave up 1 base and V 9 bases, and 9 bases lay outside the gene matches. In germline, CDR1 is SGHRS, CDR2 YFSETQ. The CDR3 consists of 14 residues. The CDR3 DNA is TGCGCCACCAACTCCGGGACAGAGAACACTGAAGCTTTCTTT. It is translated as CATNSGTENTEAFF.

As to this clonotype: Relative to the germline gene, one junction end is altered; a read error may explain this. The rearrangement links TRBV7-9 to TRBJ2-2; the D gene could be TRBD1 or TRBD2 (5 bases each). CDR3 length equals 13 residues. Germline V CDR1 and CDR2: SEHNR, FQNEAQ (reference sequence). Written as DNA, the CDR3 is TGTGCCAGCAGCCGGGGCAGCACCGGGGAGCCGTTTTTT. Its protein is CASSRGSTGEPFF.

Remarks on this clonotype: One base away lies a much larger clone, so this may be a sequencing read error. The chain links TRBV6-2 or TRBV6-3 to TRBJ2-6; D might be TRBD1 (5 bases). CDR3 length equals 13 residues. CDR1 is MNHEY, CDR2 SVGEGT, per germline. CDR3 sequence: CASRNPGANVPTF. CDR3 nucleotides: TGTGCCAGCAGGAACCCTGGGGCCAACGTCCCGACTTTC.

The V and J genes are TRBV4-2 and TRBJ1-1; the match to TRBD1 covers 8 bases. The CDR3 contains 13 residues. The V gene end was trimmed by 9 bases and the J gene end by 1 base; junction bases not matched to a gene: 4. From germline, CDR1 is LGHNA and CDR2 YNFKEQ. CDR3 sequence (DNA): TGTGCCAGTTACGACAGGGGGAACACTGAAGCTTTCTTT. Translation gives CASYDRGNTEAFF.